The sequence of this T cell receptor beta chain was determined in a study of blood T cells in healthy people across ages. A J-beta primer mix and a sample-barcoded 5' primer were used in a second PCR of roughly 6 to 12 cycles. TCRdb processed the 5' RACE reads anew with MiXCR; each CDR3 protein has one entry. The sample has 800,000 to 900,000 distinct CDR3 sequences; roughly 60% are singletons. Specimen: blood. This receptor was taken from a man aged 25 to 40 in good health.

CDR3 bases: TGTGCCAGCAGCCAAGTCCCAACAGGCAGCGTGAGCACTGAAGCTTTCTTT. As protein: CASSQVPTGSVSTEAFF. The V call is TRBV4-2, the J call TRBJ1-1; D might be TRBD1 (5 bases). From germline, CDR1 is LGHNA and CDR2 YNFKEQ. The CDR3 covers 17 residues. V lost 1 base and J lost 4, with 19 bases in between.